This TCR beta chain is from a study of shared clonotypes between healthy human individuals. Turning to the study itself: Contributing individuals were two females and three males aged 18 to 49.

The study's findings and limits: Generation probabilities of non-shared clonotypes were lower (relative to those shared by all four donors).

The assay was immunoSEQ multiplex PCR, and TCRdb's table has in-frame clones only and misses some. The table includes 1,400,000 or so clones, approximately 98.5% detected once. CDR1 MNHNS and CDR2 SASEGT come from the germline V gene. Trimming pared 2 bases from V and 8 bases from J, leaving 15 bases between. CDR3 length: 14 amino acids. Points on this clone: Antigen specificity is unknown.

The chain uses TRBV6-1 and TRBJ1-2; D call uncertain. The sequence was collected from a young man in good health. Sequenced: naive CD4+ T cells sorted from blood. Subset noted: CD45RA+ positively selected. CDR3 amino acids: CASSEQETTIGYTF. The CDR3 nucleotides read TGTGCCAGCAGTGAACAGGAGACAACTATCGGCTACACCTTC.